This entry lists 18 T cell receptor beta chains sequenced from one sample in a study of cytotoxic CD8 clonotypes in ibrutinib-treated CLL. Using immunoSEQ multiplex PCR, the repertoire was profiled, and TCRdb retains in-frame clones only, with some absent. Altogether about 200,000 clones are present, around 70% being singletons, with the ten largest covering approximately 6%. The source material was PBMCs, sampled after 12 months of ibrutinib treatment. The receptor source for this set is a human donor with chronic lymphocytic leukemia.

The rearrangement links TRBV7-8 to TRBJ1-2, with 9 bases lining up with TRBD1. The CDR3 consists of 14 residues. V was pared by 4 bases and J by 8 bases, with 8 bases of the junction left unmatched. In germline, CDR1 is SGHVS, CDR2 FQNEAQ. CDR3 DNA: TGTGCCAGCAGCTCCAAGGACAGGGGCGGAGGCTACACCTTC. Translating gives CASSSKDRGGGYTF. The full variable domain, in which reference TRBV7-8 and TRBJ1-2 provide the parts outside the CDR3, is GAGVSQSPRYKVAKRGQDVALRCDPISGHVSLFWYQQALGQGPEFLTYFQNEAQLDKSGLPSDRFFAERPEGSVSTLKIQRTQQEDSAVYLCASSSKDRGGGYTFGSGTRLTVV.

This rearrangement joins TRBV6-5 to TRBJ1-2; D might be TRBD1 (6 bases). The CDR3 covers 11 residues. Germline V CDR1 and CDR2: MNHEY, SVGAGI. V lost 6 bases, J lost 8 bases, and 10 bases lay in between. CDR3 region: CASSNRDGYTF. The CDR3 region has the DNA TGTGCCAGCAGCAACAGGGACGGCTACACCTTC.

As for this clone: Other DNA sequences from this sample encode an identical CDR3 as well. This sequence joins TRBV5-1 and TRBJ2-6; D is unclear. CDR1 SGHRS and CDR2 YFSETQ come from the germline V gene. Deletions cut 0 bases from V and 1 base from J, with 5 bases between. This CDR3 comprises 15 residues. The CDR3 loop reads CASSLGVSGANVLTF. In DNA, the CDR3 is TGCGCCAGCAGCTTGGGAGTATCTGGGGCCAACGTCCTGACTTTC. Full variable domain (rest looked up from reference TRBV5-1 and TRBJ2-6): KAGVTQTPRYLIKTRGQQVTLSCSPISGHRSVSWYQQTPGQGLQFLFEYFSETQRNKGNFPGRFSGRQFSNSRSEMNVSTLELGDSALYLCASSLGVSGANVLTFGAGSRLTVL.

J is TRBJ1-1 and V is TRBV7-9; D call uncertain. The CDR3 is 11 residues long. V lost 10 bases and J 4 bases, leaving 10 bases between the germline ends. Germline V gives CDR1 SEHNR, CDR2 FQNEAQ (reference sequence). The CDR3 region is CATTPGTEAFF. In DNA, the CDR3 is TGTGCCACCACCCCGGGCACTGAAGCTTTCTTT.

The chain is built from TRBV28 and TRBJ1-5; D is unclear. V was pared by 6 bases and J by 7 bases, with 7 bases between. Germline CDR1 is MDHEN and CDR2 is SYDVKM. The length of the CDR3 is 11 residues. The CDR3 protein is CASRAHQPQHF. For the CDR3, the DNA is TGTGCCAGCAGGGCACACCAGCCCCAGCATTTT.

This clone was observed a single time. The chain joins TRBV9 to TRBJ1-2, with TRBD1 matching over 8 bases. Per the germline V gene, CDR1 is SGDLS and CDR2 is YYNGEE. Unmatched junction bases numbered 8, after V lost 0 bases and J lost 1 base. The CDR3 contains 17 residues. Here the CDR3 reads CASSVVVATGVNYGYTF. In DNA, the CDR3 is TGTGCCAGCAGCGTAGTTGTTGCGACAGGGGTTAACTATGGCTACACCTTC.

This clone was detected only once. This rearrangement joins TRBV28 to TRBJ2-6; TRBD2 might be the D (5 bases). This CDR3 contains 17 residues. CDR1 is MDHEN, CDR2 SYDVKM, per germline. Trimming shortened V by 2 bases and J by 0 bases, and 11 bases separated the two germline ends. The CDR3 DNA reads TGTGCCAGCAGTTTAACCGCCCGGGGCTCTGGGGCCAACGTCCTGACTTTC. Its translation: CASSLTARGSGANVLTF.

The chain combines TRBV30 with TRBJ2-7; TRBD2 is a possible D gene (5 bases). V was clipped by 4 bases and J by 5 bases, with 12 bases between them. CDR1 GTSNPN and CDR2 SVGIG come from the germline V gene (reference sequence). This CDR3 is built from 12 residues. The CDR3 here is CAWTGVGDEQYF. The CDR3 DNA sequence: TGTGCCTGGACCGGGGTGGGCGACGAGCAGTACTTC.

This chain connects TRBV18 to TRBJ1-3; D might be TRBD1 (5 bases). Trimming pared 5 bases from V and 9 bases from J, leaving 11 bases between. There are 12 residues in the CDR3. The germline gives CDR1 KGHSH, CDR2 LQKENI. CDR3: CASSSAGSTIYF. CDR3 DNA: TGTGCCAGCTCATCTGCAGGGTCCACCATATATTTT.

The chain has TRBV18 and TRBJ1-5, with 7 bases lining up with TRBD1. The CDR3 consists of 16 residues. Trimming cost V 4 bases and J 1 base; bases outside gene matches: 7. The germline CDR1 and CDR2 sequences are KGHSH and LQKENI. The CDR3 loop reads CASSHRGGGSNQPQHF. CDR3 sequence (DNA): TGTGCCAGCTCACACAGGGGAGGAGGAAGCAATCAGCCCCAGCATTTT.

The chain uses TRBV4-1 and TRBJ1-1, with D possibly matching TRBD1 (5 bases). This CDR3 contains 16 residues. Germline values: CDR1 MGHRA, CDR2 YSYEKL. V lost 0 bases and J 6 bases, leaving 17 bases between the germline ends. CDR3 nucleotides: TGCGCCAGCAGCCAAGAAGGGGTAAGGGGTTCGGCTGAAGCTTTCTTT. Translated, it gives CASSQEGVRGSAEAFF.

V gene TRBV5-6 combines with J gene TRBJ1-4; 7 nucleotides line up with TRBD1. CDR3 length: 16 amino acids. Per germline, CDR1 SGHDT and CDR2 YYEEEE. Trimming took 1 base from V and 2 from J; bases not matched to a gene: 5. CDR3 in amino acids: CASSLSPTGTNEKLFF. CDR3 nucleotide sequence: TGTGCCAGCAGCTTGTCGCCGACAGGGACTAATGAAAAACTGTTTTTT.

The chain uses TRBV7-8 and TRBJ2-7; 7 bases agree with TRBD1. V lost 5 bases and J lost 5; bases outside the gene matches: 12. The CDR3 runs to 15 residues. Germline lookup yields CDR1 SGHVS and CDR2 FQNEAQ. CDR3: CASSKLTGPGDEQYF. In nucleotides, the CDR3 is TGTGCCAGCAGCAAACTGACAGGGCCTGGCGACGAGCAGTACTTC.

The chain recombines TRBV30 with TRBJ1-6, with no clear D. The CDR3 extends over 16 amino acids. Trimming pared 0 bases from V and 0 bases from J, leaving 9 bases between. Germline V CDR1 and CDR2: GTSNPN, SVGIG (reference sequence). The CDR3: CAWSVQLSSYNSPLHF. The CDR3 DNA follows: TGTGCCTGGAGTGTACAGCTAAGCTCCTATAATTCACCCCTCCACTTT.

The genes are TRBV11-1 and TRBJ1-1, with no clear D. The CDR3 runs to 14 residues. Germline CDR1 is SGHAT and CDR2 is FQDESV (reference sequence). Trimming took 7 bases from V and 5 from J, leaving 17 bases between them. CDR3 sequence (DNA): TGTGCCAGCACATCCCAGAGAATGGGTACTGAAGCTTTCTTT. Translation: CASTSQRMGTEAFF.

This clone is a singleton in its sample. Mismatch with germline at one junction end may stem from a read error. J is TRBJ2-3 and V is TRBV7-7; 8 bases line up with TRBD2. Germline V CDR1 and CDR2: SSHAT, FNYEAQ (reference sequence). The CDR3 is made up of 14 amino acids. As DNA, the CDR3 is TGTGCTAGCAGCCCTGTCGGGGGGGCAGATACGCAGTATTTT. The encoded protein is CASSPVGGADTQYF.

A few counts support this clone. The chain joins TRBV4-1 to TRBJ1-1; a possible D gene is TRBD1 (5 bases). V shed 4 bases and J shed 7 bases, with 13 bases lying between them. The CDR3 runs 13 residues. Germline lookup yields CDR1 MGHRA and CDR2 YSYEKL. In DNA, the CDR3 is TGCGCCAGCAGCCCGATCGCGGGGGTTGAAGCTTTCTTT. It encodes CASSPIAGVEAFF.

The chain uses TRBV1 and TRBJ2-6; the table's D call TRBD2 went unverified against the DNA. TRBV1 is a pseudogene locus. The CDR3 length is 22 residues. CDR3 nucleotide sequence: TGCACCAGCAGCCCCCCCGGGCCGGTGGTAGAGACTAGCGGCTCTGGGGCCAACGTCCTGACTTTC. Its translation: CTSSPPGPVVETSGSGANVLTF.